A single sample is the source of the 24 T cell receptor beta chains below, sequenced in a study of T cells after posttransplantation cyclophosphamide. Generated by immunoSEQ multiplex PCR, the TCRdb table keeps only in-frame clones and is missing some. Among 45,000 to 65,000 clones, roughly 84% were seen once, and the ten largest hold 2.8%. The sample consisted of PBMCs. The receptors were sampled from a young man with a blood cancer, CMV-positive, and with a related stem cell donor.

The chain recombines TRBV7-9 with TRBJ2-5, with 8 positions matching TRBD1. The CDR3 runs 15 residues. Per germline, CDR1 SEHNR and CDR2 FQNEAQ (reference sequence). The V gene end was trimmed by 4 bases and the J gene end by 1 base; junction bases not matched to a gene: 5. The CDR3 reads CASSSWDRRQETQYF. Written as DNA, the CDR3 is TGTGCCAGCAGCTCATGGGACAGGCGCCAAGAGACCCAGTACTTC.

The chain combines TRBV5-6 with TRBJ2-5, with D perhaps matching TRBD2 (5 bases). This CDR3 has 17 residues. Germline V gene lookup returns CDR1 SGHDT and CDR2 YYEEEE. V was cut by 0 bases and J by 4 bases, with 19 bases left in between. The CDR3 spells CASSLAFVGNEGETQYF. CDR3 coding DNA: TGTGCCAGCAGCTTGGCCTTTGTGGGTAACGAGGGAGAGACCCAGTACTTC.

V and J are TRBV9 and TRBJ2-1, with 8 bases that match TRBD2. The CDR3 consists of 15 residues. Germline assignment: CDR1 SGDLS and CDR2 YYNGEE. J gave up 8 bases and V 0 bases, and 7 bases lay outside the gene matches. This CDR3 is CASSVGGGRRDEQFF. In DNA form, the CDR3 reads TGTGCCAGCAGCGTAGGTGGCGGGAGGAGGGATGAGCAGTTCTTC.

The chain is built from TRBV10-3 and TRBJ1-3; D is perhaps TRBD1 (5 bases). CDR1 is ENHRY, CDR2 SYGVKD, per germline. The length of the CDR3 is 14 residues. Between the trimmed V and J ends, which lost 2 bases and 4 bases, there was a span of 9 bases. CDR3 nucleotide sequence: TGTGCCATCAGTGAGGTAGCAGGGGGAAACACCATATATTTT. Its translation is CAISEVAGGNTIYF.

This clone was observed a few times. This chain connects TRBV10-3 to TRBJ2-7; 7 bases match TRBD2. With 2 bases clipped from V and 5 bases from J, the junction kept 3 bases outside the gene matches. The V gene's germline CDR1 is ENHRY and CDR2 SYGVKD. The CDR3 covers 13 residues. As DNA, the CDR3 is TGTGCCATCAGTGAGGCGGGAGTTAACGAGCAGTACTTC. This sequence encodes CAISEAGVNEQYF.

The chain joins TRBV6-1 to TRBJ1-4; D gene ambiguous. Germline V gives CDR1 MNHNS, CDR2 SASEGT. The CDR3 covers 14 residues. The V end lost 7 bases, the J end lost 4 bases, and 13 bases lay between the germline ends. CDR3 protein: CASNLRLNNEKLFF. The CDR3 DNA sequence: TGTGCCAGCAACCTCAGACTGAATAATGAAAAACTGTTTTTT.

CDR3 in amino acids: CASSLGTGGARTGELFF. The DNA for the CDR3 is TGTGCCAGCAGCTTAGGGACAGGGGGGGCGAGGACCGGGGAGCTGTTTTTT. The genes are TRBV7-6 and TRBJ2-2, with 10 bases that match TRBD1. The ends lost 1 base at V and 5 bases at J; junction bases unmatched: 7. Germline V gene lookup returns CDR1 SGHVS and CDR2 FNYEAQ. The CDR3 consists of 17 residues. The full variable domain, with the rest looked up from reference TRBV7-6 and TRBJ2-2, is GAGVSQSPRYKVTKRGQDVALRCDPISGHVSLYWYRQALGQGPEFLTYFNYEAQQDKSGLPNDRFSAERPEGSISTLTIQRTEQRDSAMYRCASSLGTGGARTGELFFGEGSRLTVL.

The CDR3 region is CASSPTSGRPYYNEQFF. CDR3 DNA sequence: TGCGCCAGCAGCCCGACTAGCGGGAGGCCCTACTACAATGAGCAGTTCTTC. V gene TRBV5-1 combines with J gene TRBJ2-1; 13 nucleotides align to TRBD2. The CDR3 has 17 residues. CDR1 SGHRS and CDR2 YFSETQ come from the germline V gene. V was clipped by 4 bases and J by 3 bases; unmatched bases: 7.

The J gene is TRBJ2-7, the V gene TRBV19, with 7 bases aligning to TRBD1. With V trimmed by 4 bases and J by 4 bases, 10 bases remained unmatched. This CDR3 is 15 amino acids long. Germline V lookup: CDR1 LNHDA, CDR2 SQIVND (reference sequence). Here the CDR3 reads CASSTRKDRRYEQYF. The CDR3, as DNA: TGTGCCAGTAGTACACGGAAGGACAGGCGATACGAGCAGTACTTC.

CDR3 loop: CAWSGTGGIYEQYF. In DNA, the CDR3 is TGTGCCTGGAGTGGGACAGGGGGGATCTACGAGCAGTACTTC. The chain links TRBV30 to TRBJ2-7; 10 bases map to TRBD1. Trimming cost V 1 base and J 3 bases; bases outside gene matches: 3. The CDR3 sequence is 14 residues long. Germline V lookup: CDR1 GTSNPN, CDR2 SVGIG (reference sequence).

CDR3 sequence reads: CASSLLQVDETQYF. The CDR3 DNA follows: TGTGCCAGCAGCTTGTTACAGGTCGACGAGACCCAGTACTTC. The V gene is TRBV5-4, the J gene TRBJ2-5; weak D call: TRBD1 (5 bases). The length of the CDR3 is 14 residues. The V and J ends lost 1 base and 5 bases respectively, with 12 bases between them. Germline CDR1 and CDR2: SGHNT and YYREEE (reference sequence). The full variable domain, rest sourced from reference TRBV5-4 and TRBJ2-5, is ETGVTQSPTHLIKTRGQQVTLRCSSQSGHNTVSWYQQALGQGPQFIFQYYREEENGRGNFPPRFSGLQFPNYSSELNVNALELDDSALYLCASSLLQVDETQYFGPGTRLLVL.

V and J are TRBV30 and TRBJ1-2, with D hard to call. CDR3 length equals 11 residues. Germline loops: CDR1 GTSNPN, CDR2 SVGIG (reference sequence). V lost 3 bases, J lost 8 bases, and 10 bases lay in between. The CDR3 sequence is CAWRSLPGYTF. Written as DNA, the CDR3 is TGTGCCTGGAGGTCACTCCCCGGCTACACCTTC.

V usage is TRBV28 and J usage is TRBJ2-1; D unresolved. The V and J ends lost 2 bases and 10 bases respectively, with 9 bases between them. The CDR3 contains 12 residues. Germline V gene data show CDR1 as MDHEN and CDR2 as SYDVKM. The CDR3, as DNA: TGTGCCAGCAGTTTAGGCATTTACGAGCAGTTCTTC. Its protein product is CASSLGIYEQFF.

The chain combines TRBV19 with TRBJ2-1, with a weak D call TRBD1 (5 bases). The CDR3 runs to 16 residues. The ends were cut back, 3 bases at V and 2 bases at J, with 14 bases in the middle. The germline V gene encodes CDR1 LNHDA and CDR2 SQIVND (reference sequence). The CDR3: CASSISDSSAYNEQFF. The CDR3 DNA sequence: TGTGCCAGTAGTATCTCTGACAGCAGCGCCTACAATGAGCAGTTCTTC.

The chain has TRBV2 and TRBJ1-1, with D maybe TRBD1 (6 bases). There are 14 residues in the CDR3. V was trimmed by 6 bases and J by 1 base, leaving 12 bases between them. CDR1 is SNHLY and CDR2 is FYNNEI in the germline V gene. The CDR3 nucleotides read TGTGCCAGCAGGTCCAGGGGCCAGAACACTGAAGCTTTCTTT. Encoded protein: CASRSRGQNTEAFF. The full variable domain, completed using reference TRBV2 and TRBJ1-1, is EPEVTQTPSHQVTQMGQEVILRCVPISNHLYFYWYRQILGQKVEFLVSFYNNEISEKSEIFDDQFSVERPDGSNFTLKIRSTKLEDSAMYFCASRSRGQNTEAFFGQGTRLTVV.

This chain uses TRBV6-1 with TRBJ2-7; 9 positions agree with TRBD1. The CDR3 runs to 15 residues. Germline assignment: CDR1 MNHNS and CDR2 SASEGT. With 2 bases clipped from V and 0 bases from J, the junction kept 2 bases outside the gene matches. CDR3 protein: CASSEQGQGSYEQYF. The CDR3 DNA follows: TGTGCCAGCAGTGAACAGGGACAGGGCTCCTACGAGCAGTACTTC.

The chain couples TRBV5-4 to TRBJ2-3, with unresolved D. The V gene's germline CDR1 is SGHNT and CDR2 YYREEE (reference sequence). There are 14 residues in the CDR3. V lost 0 bases to trimming and J lost 2 bases, with 7 bases between them. CDR3 sequence reads: CASSLGQDTDTQYF. For the CDR3, the DNA is TGTGCCAGCAGCTTGGGGCAGGACACAGATACGCAGTATTTT.

The chain uses TRBV14 and TRBJ2-1, with 7 bases lining up with TRBD2. CDR3 length: 19 residues. The V gene end was trimmed by 3 bases and the J gene end by 0 bases; junction bases not matched to a gene: 14. Germline V gives CDR1 SGHDN, CDR2 FVKESK. The CDR3 sequence is CASSHSFRTSASSYNEQFF. The CDR3 nucleotides read TGTGCCAGCAGCCATTCCTTCCGAACTAGCGCGAGCTCCTACAATGAGCAGTTCTTC.

The J gene is TRBJ1-5, the V gene TRBV28; 7 bases match TRBD1. The CDR3 sequence is 14 residues long. In germline, CDR1 is MDHEN, CDR2 SYDVKM. Trimming removed 9 bases from V and 4 bases from J; junction bases left unmatched: 9. For the CDR3, the DNA is TGTGCCAGTAAAGGGGGACAGACGAATCAGCCCCAGCATTTT. It is translated as CASKGGQTNQPQHF.

This sequence joins TRBV5-1 and TRBJ1-2; 7 bases fit TRBD1. The CDR3 consists of 15 residues. Per the germline V gene, CDR1 is SGHRS and CDR2 is YFSETQ. J lost 6 bases, V lost 4 bases, and 12 bases had no gene match. CDR3 nucleotides: TGCGCCAGCAGCCTAATTACAGGGGTGGCTGATGGCTACACCTTC. This translates into CASSLITGVADGYTF.

V usage is TRBV11-3 and J usage is TRBJ2-3; 9 bases map to TRBD2. This CDR3 spans 14 amino acids. J was trimmed by 4 bases and V by 5 bases; bases with no gene match: 4. CDR1 SGHNT and CDR2 YENEEA come from the germline V gene. DNA of the CDR3: TGTGCCAGCAGCCCGGGACTAGCCCCAGATACGCAGTATTTT. This gives the protein CASSPGLAPDTQYF.

The chain links TRBV7-8 to TRBJ1-1; no clear D gene. CDR3 length: 13 amino acids. V shed 7 bases and J shed 1 base, with 10 bases lying between them. Germline CDR1 SGHVS, CDR2 FQNEAQ. This chain's CDR3 is CASTRTANTEAFF. In DNA form, the CDR3 reads TGTGCCAGCACCCGGACTGCGAACACTGAAGCTTTCTTT.

V is TRBV9 and J is TRBJ2-3; no clear D gene. V lost 0 bases to trimming and J lost 5 bases, with 10 bases between them. The V gene's germline CDR1 is SGDLS and CDR2 YYNGEE. The CDR3 covers 14 residues. The CDR3 nucleotides are TGTGCCAGCAGCGTAGAAGCGCTGAGAGATACGCAGTATTTT. This codes for CASSVEALRDTQYF.

The V call is TRBV6-1, the J call TRBJ2-7; 14 nucleotides align to TRBD2. V gave up 3 bases and J gave up 6 bases; unmatched junction bases: 7. From germline, CDR1 is MNHNS and CDR2 SASEGT. The length of the CDR3 is 16 residues. The CDR3 DNA reads TGTGCCAGCAGTGAGCGACTAGCGGGAGGGCCCGGCGAGCAGTACTTC. Its translation: CASSERLAGGPGEQYF.